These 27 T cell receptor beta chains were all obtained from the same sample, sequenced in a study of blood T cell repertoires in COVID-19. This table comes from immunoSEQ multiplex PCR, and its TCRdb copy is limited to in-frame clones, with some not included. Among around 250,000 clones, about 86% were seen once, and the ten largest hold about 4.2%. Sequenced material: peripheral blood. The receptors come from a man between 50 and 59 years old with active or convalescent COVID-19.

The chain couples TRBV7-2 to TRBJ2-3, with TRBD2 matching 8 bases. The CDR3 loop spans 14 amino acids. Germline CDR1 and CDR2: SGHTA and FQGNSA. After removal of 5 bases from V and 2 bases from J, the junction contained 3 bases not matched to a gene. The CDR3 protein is CASSPAGATDTQYF. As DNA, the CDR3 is TGTGCCAGCAGCCCAGCGGGGGCCACAGATACGCAGTATTTT.

CDR3 DNA: TGTGCCAGCACCACGGGACAGGGAGTTAAGGGCTACACCTTC. It yields the protein CASTTGQGVKGYTF. The rearrangement uses TRBV28 and TRBJ1-2; 9 nucleotides match TRBD1. The CDR3 extends over 14 amino acids. V lost 7 bases to trimming and J lost 8 bases; unmatched junction nucleotides: 11. Looked up from germline, CDR1 is MDHEN and CDR2 is SYDVKM.

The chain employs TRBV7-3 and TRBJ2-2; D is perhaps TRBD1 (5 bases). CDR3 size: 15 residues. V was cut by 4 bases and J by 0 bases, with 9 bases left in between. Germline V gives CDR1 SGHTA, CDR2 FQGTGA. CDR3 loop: CASSSGHSNTGELFF. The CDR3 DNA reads TGTGCCAGCAGCTCCGGACACTCGAACACCGGGGAGCTGTTTTTT.

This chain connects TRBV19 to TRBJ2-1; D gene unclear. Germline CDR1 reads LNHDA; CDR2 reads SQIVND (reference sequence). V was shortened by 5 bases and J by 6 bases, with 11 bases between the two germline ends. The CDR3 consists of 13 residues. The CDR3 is CASSGLNLNEQFF. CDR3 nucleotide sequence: TGTGCCAGTAGTGGTCTAAACCTCAATGAGCAGTTCTTC.

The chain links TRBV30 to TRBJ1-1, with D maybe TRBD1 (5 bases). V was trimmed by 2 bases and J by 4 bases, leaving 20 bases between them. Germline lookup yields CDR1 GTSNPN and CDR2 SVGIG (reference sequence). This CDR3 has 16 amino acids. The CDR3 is CAWSTGGTRRGTEAFF. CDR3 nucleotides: TGTGCCTGGAGTACTGGGGGGACCAGGCGGGGCACTGAAGCTTTCTTT.

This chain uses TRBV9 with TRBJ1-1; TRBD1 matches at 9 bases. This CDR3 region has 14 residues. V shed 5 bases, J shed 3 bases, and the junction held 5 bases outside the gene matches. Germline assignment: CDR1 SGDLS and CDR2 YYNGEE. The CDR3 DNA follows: TGTGCCAGCAGTGCGACAGGGGGGGACACTGAAGCTTTCTTT. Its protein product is CASSATGGDTEAFF.

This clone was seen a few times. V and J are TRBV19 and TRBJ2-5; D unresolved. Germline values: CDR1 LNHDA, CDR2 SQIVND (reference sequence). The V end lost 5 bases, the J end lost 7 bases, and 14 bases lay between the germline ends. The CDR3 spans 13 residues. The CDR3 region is CASSRDLRVTQYF. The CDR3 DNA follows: TGTGCCAGTAGTCGAGACCTCCGGGTGACCCAGTACTTC.

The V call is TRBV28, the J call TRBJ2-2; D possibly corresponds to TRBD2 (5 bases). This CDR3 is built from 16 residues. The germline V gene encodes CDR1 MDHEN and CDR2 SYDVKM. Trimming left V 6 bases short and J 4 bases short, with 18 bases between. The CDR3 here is CASSYILLGSTGELFF. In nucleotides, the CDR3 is TGTGCCAGCAGCTATATTCTACTAGGTAGCACCGGGGAGCTGTTTTTT.

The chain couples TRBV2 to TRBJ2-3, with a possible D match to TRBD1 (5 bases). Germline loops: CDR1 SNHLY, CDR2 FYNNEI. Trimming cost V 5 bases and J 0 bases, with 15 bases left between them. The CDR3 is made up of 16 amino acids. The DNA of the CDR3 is TGTGCCAGCAGTATAGGGGTGGGGCTTAGCACAGATACGCAGTATTTT. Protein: CASSIGVGLSTDTQYF.

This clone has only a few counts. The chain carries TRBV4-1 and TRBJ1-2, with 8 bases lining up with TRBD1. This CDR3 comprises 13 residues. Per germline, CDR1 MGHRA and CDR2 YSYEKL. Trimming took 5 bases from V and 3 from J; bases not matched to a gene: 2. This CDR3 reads CASSSTGDYGYTF. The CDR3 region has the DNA TGCGCCAGCAGCTCGACAGGGGACTATGGCTACACCTTC.

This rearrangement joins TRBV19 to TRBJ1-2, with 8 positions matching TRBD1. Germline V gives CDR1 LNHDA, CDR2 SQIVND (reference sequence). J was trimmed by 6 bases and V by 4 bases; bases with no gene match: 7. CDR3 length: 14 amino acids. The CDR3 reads CASSTGQGDNGYTF. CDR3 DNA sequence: TGTGCCAGTAGTACCGGACAGGGTGATAATGGCTACACCTTC. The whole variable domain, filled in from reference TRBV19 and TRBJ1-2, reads DGGITQSPKYLFRKEGQNVTLSCEQNLNHDAMYWYRQDPGQGLRLIYYSQIVNDFQKGDIAEGYSVSREKKESFPLTVTSAQKNPTAFYLCASSTGQGDNGYTFGSGTRLTVV.

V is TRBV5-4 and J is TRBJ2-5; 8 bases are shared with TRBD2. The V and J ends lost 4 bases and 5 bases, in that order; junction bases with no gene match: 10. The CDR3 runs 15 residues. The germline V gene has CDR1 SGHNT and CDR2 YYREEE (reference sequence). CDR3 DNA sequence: TGTGCCAGCAGCCTTAGCGGGGCCCCGGGGGAGACCCAGTACTTC. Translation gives CASSLSGAPGETQYF.

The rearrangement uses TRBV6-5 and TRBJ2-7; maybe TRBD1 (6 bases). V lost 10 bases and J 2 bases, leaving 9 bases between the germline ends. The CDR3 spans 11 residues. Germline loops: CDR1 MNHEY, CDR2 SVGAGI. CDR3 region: CATTGTYEQYF. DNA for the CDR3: TGTGCCACCACAGGGACCTACGAGCAGTACTTC.

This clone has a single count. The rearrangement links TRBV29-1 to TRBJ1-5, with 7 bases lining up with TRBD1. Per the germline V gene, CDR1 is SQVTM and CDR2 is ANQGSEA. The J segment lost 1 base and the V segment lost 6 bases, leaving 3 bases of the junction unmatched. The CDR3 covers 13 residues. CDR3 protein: CSVVTGSNQPQHF. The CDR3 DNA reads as TGCAGCGTGGTGACAGGGAGCAATCAGCCCCAGCATTTT.

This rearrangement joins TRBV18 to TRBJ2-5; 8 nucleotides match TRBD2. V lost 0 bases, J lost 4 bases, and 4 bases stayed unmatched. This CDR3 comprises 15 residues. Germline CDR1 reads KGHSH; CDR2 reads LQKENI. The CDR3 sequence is CASSPPAGRGETQYF. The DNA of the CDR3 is TGTGCCAGCTCACCACCCGCCGGGAGGGGAGAGACCCAGTACTTC.

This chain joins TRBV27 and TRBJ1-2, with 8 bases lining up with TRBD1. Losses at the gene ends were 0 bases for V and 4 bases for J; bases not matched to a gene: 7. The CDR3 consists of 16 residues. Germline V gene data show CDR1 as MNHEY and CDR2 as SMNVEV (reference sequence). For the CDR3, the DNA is TGTGCCAGCAGTTTATCGAAGTCGGACAGGGTCTATGGCTACACCTTC. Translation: CASSLSKSDRVYGYTF.

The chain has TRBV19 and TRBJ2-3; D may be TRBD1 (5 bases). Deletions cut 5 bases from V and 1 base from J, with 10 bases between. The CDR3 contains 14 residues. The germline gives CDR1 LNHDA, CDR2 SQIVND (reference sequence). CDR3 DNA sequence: TGTGCCAGTAGTTTAACAGGCCGCACAGATACGCAGTATTTT. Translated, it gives CASSLTGRTDTQYF.

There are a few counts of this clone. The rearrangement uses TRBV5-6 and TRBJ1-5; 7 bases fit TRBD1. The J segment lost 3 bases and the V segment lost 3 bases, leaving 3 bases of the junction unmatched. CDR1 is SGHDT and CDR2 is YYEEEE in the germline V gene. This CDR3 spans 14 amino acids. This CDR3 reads CASSYRGPNQPQHF. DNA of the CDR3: TGTGCCAGCAGCTACAGGGGCCCCAATCAGCCCCAGCATTTT.

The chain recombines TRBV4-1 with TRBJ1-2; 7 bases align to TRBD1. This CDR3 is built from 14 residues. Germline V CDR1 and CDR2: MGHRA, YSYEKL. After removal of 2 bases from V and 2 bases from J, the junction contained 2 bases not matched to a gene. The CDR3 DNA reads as TGCGCCAGCAGCCAACCGACAGGGAACTATGGCTACACCTTC. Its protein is CASSQPTGNYGYTF.

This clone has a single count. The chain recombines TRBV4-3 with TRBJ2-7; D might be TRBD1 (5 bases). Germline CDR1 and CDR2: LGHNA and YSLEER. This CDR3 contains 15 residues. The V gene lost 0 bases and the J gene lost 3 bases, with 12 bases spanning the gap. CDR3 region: CASSQETGSNYEQYF. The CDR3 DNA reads TGCGCCAGCAGCCAAGAAACAGGAAGTAACTACGAGCAGTACTTC.

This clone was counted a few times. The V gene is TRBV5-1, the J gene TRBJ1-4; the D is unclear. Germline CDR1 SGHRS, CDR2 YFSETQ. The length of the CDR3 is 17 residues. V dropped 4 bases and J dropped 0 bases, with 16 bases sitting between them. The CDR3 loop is CASSLRTTRSTNEKLFF. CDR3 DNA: TGCGCCAGCAGCCTTAGAACCACCCGATCAACTAATGAAAAACTGTTTTTT.

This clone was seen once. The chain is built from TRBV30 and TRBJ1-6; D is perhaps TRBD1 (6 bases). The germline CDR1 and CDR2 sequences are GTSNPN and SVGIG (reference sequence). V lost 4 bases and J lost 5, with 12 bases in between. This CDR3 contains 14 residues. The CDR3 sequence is CAWMGDTHNSPLHF. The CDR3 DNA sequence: TGTGCCTGGATGGGGGACACTCATAATTCACCCCTCCACTTT.

The CDR3, as DNA: TGTGCCAGCAGTTCCGGGACAGGGGTTAAAGGCTACACCTTC. Its protein product is CASSSGTGVKGYTF. The chain recombines TRBV27 with TRBJ1-2; 10 nucleotides agree with TRBD1. This CDR3 comprises 14 residues. Germline assignment: CDR1 MNHEY and CDR2 SMNVEV (reference sequence). The junction had 7 bases not matched to a gene; V was cut back by 4 bases and J by 8 bases.

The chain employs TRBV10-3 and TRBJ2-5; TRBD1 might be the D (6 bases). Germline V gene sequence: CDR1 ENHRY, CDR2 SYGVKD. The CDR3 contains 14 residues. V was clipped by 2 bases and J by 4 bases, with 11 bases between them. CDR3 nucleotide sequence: TGTGCCATCAGTGAGGGCAGGGGAAGAGAGACCCAGTACTTC. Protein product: CAISEGRGRETQYF.

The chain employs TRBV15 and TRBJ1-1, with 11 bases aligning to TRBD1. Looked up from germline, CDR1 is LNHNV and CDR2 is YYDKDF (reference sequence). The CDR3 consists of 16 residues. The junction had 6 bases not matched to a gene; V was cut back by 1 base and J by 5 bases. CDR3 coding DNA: TGTGCCACCAGCAGAGGCGGGACAGGGGGTGGAACTGAAGCTTTCTTT. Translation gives CATSRGGTGGGTEAFF.

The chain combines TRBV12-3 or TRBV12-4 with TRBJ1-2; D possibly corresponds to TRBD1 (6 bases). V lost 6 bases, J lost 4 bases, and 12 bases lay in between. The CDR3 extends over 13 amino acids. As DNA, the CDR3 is TGTGCCAGCAGAGGCAGGGGCCGCTATGGCTACACCTTC. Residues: CASRGRGRYGYTF.

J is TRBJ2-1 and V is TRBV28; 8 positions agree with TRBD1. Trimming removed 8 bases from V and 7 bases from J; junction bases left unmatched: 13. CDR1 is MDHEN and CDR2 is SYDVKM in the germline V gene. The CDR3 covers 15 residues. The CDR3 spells CASATAGQGKNEQFF. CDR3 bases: TGTGCCAGCGCTACTGCCGGACAGGGAAAGAATGAGCAGTTCTTC.